This T cell receptor (beta chain) originates from a study of OX40 agonist ivuxolimab in advanced cancers. Concerning the study at large: Ivuxolimab was an agonistic, fully human IgG2 monoclonal antibody directed against OX40 (CD134), a costimulatory receptor. Patients were allowed to have had prior anti-PD-1, anti-PD-L1 or anti-CTLA-4 therapy, and 40% of the dose-escalation patients had been treated with checkpoint inhibitors. The paper describes the monotherapy dose-escalation part (N of about 50 patients) of the phase I trial of ivuxolimab. Intravenous ivuxolimab was administered to patients every 2 weeks at six dose levels: 0.01, 0.1, 0.3, 1.5, 3 and 10 mg/kg. The purpose of peripheral TCRbeta sequencing was to test whether ivuxolimab changed TCR sequence diversity and led to clonal T-cell expansion. In the dose-escalation cohort, around four fifths of patients were male, and the mean age was approximately 60 years, with a range of roughly 20 to 80. Of the roughly 54 patients in dose escalation, about 20 had hepatocellular carcinoma, some 15 had melanoma, 9 had renal cell carcinoma and 9 had head and neck cancer. Partial responses occurred in three dose-escalation patients: two with cutaneous melanoma and one with hepatocellular carcinoma. The study at large found these results: Partial responders in the 0.1-3.0 mg/kg groups had among the lowest normalized peripheral clonal expansion, especially among CD8+ T cells. After ivuxolimab, expanded clones were on average more numerous among CD8+ T cells than among CD4+ T cells. At doses of 0.1 to 3.0 mg/kg, clonal expansion of both CD4+ and CD8+ blood T cells was observed from baseline to week 6. Low levels of normalized T-cell clonal expansion were also shown by some nonresponding patients. The antigen specificity of the clonally expanded peripheral T cells was not determined.

Genomic DNA was isolated from the sorted cells so that the TCRbeta CDR3 region could be sequenced. The immunoSEQ Assay was used for sequencing of TCRbeta CDR3 regions. The source is immuneACCESS, and TCRdb retained only in-frame sequences with V and J called. Part of the clones is not carried over; for the studies checked, unresolved V genes explain less than half of this, and the remainder is unexplained. The sample table contains 30,000 to 40,000 clones; only one count was recorded for roughly four fifths of them. The ten largest make up around 20% of the sample. The trial excluded patients who had a history of autoimmune disease or were on systemic immunosuppression. Peripheral blood for TCR sequencing was drawn from every dose cohort at baseline, at cycle 4 day 1 and at cycle 7 day 1. The samples were drawn from a first-in-human, open-label, multicenter phase I dose-escalation trial of ivuxolimab. Adults with locally advanced or metastatic melanoma, renal cell carcinoma, hepatocellular carcinoma or head and neck squamous cell carcinoma were enrolled in the trial. Before TCR sequencing, CD4+ T cells and CD8+ T cells from peripheral blood were sorted into separate populations.

V loses 7 bases of germline sequence and J loses 4 bases, and the interval between the two ends is 10 bases. The CDR3, cysteine through phenylalanine, is 11 amino acids long. The kept DNA is CDR3 alone, 33 bases in frame from the first base. CDR1 and CDR2 (SQVTM, ANQGSEA) derive from the germline V gene. For this clone: The target of this receptor is not known. Base-call qualities are not available, and no considerably larger clone is one nucleotide away.

The source of this sequence is an adult with an advanced solid tumor such as melanoma, head and neck, liver or kidney cancer. Specimen: CD4+ or CD8+ T cells sorted from blood, collected in a trial of the OX40 agonist ivuxolimab. Here the chain combines TRBV29-1 and TRBJ1-2; tentative D gene TRBD1, with 5 bases matching. The DNA reads as follows: TGCAGCGGACAGTCTTTCTATGGCTACACCTTC. Translated, it gives CSGQSFYGYTF.